What follows are 29 T cell receptor beta chains derived from one specimen sequenced in a study of blood T cell repertoires in COVID-19. Repertoires were generated with immunoSEQ multiplex PCR, while TCRdb's copy carries only in-frame clones and drops some. Of roughly 300,000 clones in the sample, 85% to 90% were seen once. Sequencing was done on a sample of peripheral blood. These receptors originate from a human donor in a cohort sampled during active COVID-19.

The chain carries TRBV7-9 and TRBJ2-3, with no clear D. Per germline, CDR1 SEHNR and CDR2 FQNEAQ (reference sequence). V lost 5 bases to trimming and J lost 4 bases, with 16 bases between them. The CDR3 is 15 amino acids. Here the CDR3 DNA reads TGTGCCAGCAGCCTATCGACGGAGAGTGCAGATACGCAGTATTTT. It yields the protein CASSLSTESADTQYF. Filled out from reference TRBV7-9 and TRBJ2-3, the complete variable domain reads DTGVSQNPRHKITKRGQNVTFRCDPISEHNRLYWYRQTLGQGPEFLTYFQNEAQLEKSRLLSDRFSAERPKGSFSTLEIQRTEQGDSAMYLCASSLSTESADTQYFGPGTRLTVL.

V gene TRBV6-5 combines with J gene TRBJ2-3, with TRBD2 as a possible D gene (5 bases). The CDR3 has 11 amino acids. V gave up 6 bases and J gave up 6 bases, with 7 bases separating them. The V gene's germline CDR1 is MNHEY and CDR2 SVGAGI. The CDR3 loop is CASRERDTQYF. Written as DNA, the CDR3 is TGTGCCAGCAGGGAGCGGGATACGCAGTATTTT.

This clone appeared once. The J gene is TRBJ1-2, the V gene TRBV4-1; no clear D gene. Germline CDR1 MGHRA, CDR2 YSYEKL. The CDR3 is 15 residues long. Trimming pared 1 base from V and 7 bases from J, leaving 16 bases between. The CDR3 region is CASSQVAGVERGYTF. CDR3 DNA sequence: TGCGCCAGCAGCCAAGTGGCAGGCGTAGAACGTGGCTACACCTTC.

The chain is built from TRBV12-3 or TRBV12-4 and TRBJ1-2, with 9 bases matching TRBD1. Trimming at V came to 6 bases and at J to 5 bases, leaving 4 bases not matched to a gene. There are 13 residues in the CDR3. The CDR3 region is CASRSTGGYGYTF. The CDR3 DNA reads TGTGCCAGCAGGTCGACAGGGGGATATGGCTACACCTTC.

In its sample, this clone was seen a few times. This sequence joins TRBV6-5 and TRBJ1-2, with D possibly being TRBD1 (6 bases). This CDR3 region has 14 residues. With 6 bases removed from V and 7 bases from J, the gap between germline ends came to 18 bases. Germline loops: CDR1 MNHEY, CDR2 SVGAGI. The CDR3, as DNA: TGTGCCAGCAGAGCCCAGGGGCGGTTTAGTGGCTACACCTTC. Protein product: CASRAQGRFSGYTF.

This clone was found a few times. The chain recombines TRBV18 with TRBJ1-3; no firm D call. CDR3 length: 15 amino acids. Trimming left V 4 bases short and J 1 base short, with 11 bases between. Per the germline V gene, CDR1 is KGHSH and CDR2 is LQKENI. The CDR3 nucleotides are TGTGCCAGCTCACGACTTCTCCTATCTGGAAACACCATATATTTT. Translating gives CASSRLLLSGNTIYF.

The CDR3 loop reads CASSEGLTAWEQGEQFF. As DNA, the CDR3 is TGTGCCAGCAGTGAAGGGTTAACGGCCTGGGAACAGGGGGAGCAGTTCTTC. The chain uses TRBV2 and TRBJ2-1, with 7 bases matching TRBD1. V lost 1 base and J lost 10; bases outside the gene matches: 16. Germline CDR1 is SNHLY and CDR2 is FYNNEI. The CDR3 extends over 17 amino acids. The whole variable domain, filled in from reference TRBV2 and TRBJ2-1, reads EPEVTQTPSHQVTQMGQEVILRCVPISNHLYFYWYRQILGQKVEFLVSFYNNEISEKSEIFDDQFSVERPDGSNFTLKIRSTKLEDSAMYFCASSEGLTAWEQGEQFFGPGTRLTVL.

The chain links TRBV27 to TRBJ1-2; 9 bases fit TRBD1. CDR3 length: 13 amino acids. Trimming took 4 bases from V and 4 from J; bases not matched to a gene: 1. Looked up from germline, CDR1 is MNHEY and CDR2 is SMNVEV (reference sequence). The CDR3 DNA reads as TGTGCCAGCAGTTGGGACAGGGCCTATGGCTACACCTTC. Its translation is CASSWDRAYGYTF.

The rearrangement links TRBV5-4 to TRBJ2-1, with a tentative D call TRBD2 (5 bases). Germline CDR1 SGHNT, CDR2 YYREEE (reference sequence). The CDR3 runs to 16 residues. Trimming shortened V by 3 bases and J by 1 base, and 14 bases separated the two germline ends. CDR3 sequence reads: CASSSARGGSYNEQFF. The CDR3 nucleotides read TGTGCCAGCAGCTCTGCGCGCGGCGGGTCCTACAATGAGCAGTTCTTC.

The rearrangement joins TRBV7-9 to TRBJ2-3, with D possibly being TRBD1 (5 bases). This CDR3 region has 16 residues. The V gene lost 5 bases and the J gene lost 4 bases, with 19 bases spanning the gap. Germline V gene sequence: CDR1 SEHNR, CDR2 FQNEAQ (reference sequence). In DNA, the CDR3 is TGTGCCAGCAGCCCAAGCCGGATGGGGCTTTCAGATACGCAGTATTTT. Translation gives CASSPSRMGLSDTQYF.

The CDR3, as DNA: TGTGCCAGCAGTTCCGTGCTGCGGGAGCAGTTCTTC. Translation: CASSSVLREQFF. The rearrangement joins TRBV12-3 or TRBV12-4 to TRBJ2-1; D is unclear. CDR3 length: 12 residues. The V end lost 4 bases, the J end lost 10 bases, and 11 bases lay between the germline ends.

The chain joins TRBV6-5 to TRBJ2-3, with 7 bases identical to TRBD1. Germline-derived CDR1 and CDR2 are MNHEY and SVGAGI. This CDR3 spans 14 amino acids. V trimming: 9 bases; J trimming: 7 bases; junction bases outside the gene matches: 13. The CDR3, as DNA: TGTGCCAGTAGGGGGCTTTCTACCTCTAATACGCAGTATTTT. Protein: CASRGLSTSNTQYF.

The V call is TRBV10-2, the J call TRBJ2-1, with D maybe TRBD1 (5 bases). The CDR3 has 12 amino acids. Trimming shortened V by 5 bases and J by 3 bases, and 5 bases separated the two germline ends. Per the germline V gene, CDR1 is WSHSY and CDR2 is SAAADI. CDR3: CASSRGYNEQFF. In DNA form, the CDR3 reads TGCGCCAGCAGTAGGGGCTACAATGAGCAGTTCTTC.

The chain joins TRBV11-3 to TRBJ2-7, with D unresolved. V lost 5 bases to trimming and J lost 1 base, with 9 bases between them. The CDR3 spans 13 residues. The germline gives CDR1 SGHNT, CDR2 YENEEA. CDR3 sequence reads: CASSPGPSYEQYF. For the CDR3, the DNA is TGTGCCAGCAGCCCAGGTCCTTCCTACGAGCAGTACTTC.

This clone has only a few counts. The V gene is TRBV28, the J gene TRBJ1-5; tentative D call: TRBD1 (5 bases). The CDR3 contains 18 residues. The germline V gene has CDR1 MDHEN and CDR2 SYDVKM. With 7 bases removed from V and 0 bases from J, the gap between germline ends came to 22 bases. The DNA of the CDR3 is TGTGCCAGCAATCAACTGGACGTGGGGCAGTTTAGCAATCAGCCCCAGCATTTT. The encoded protein is CASNQLDVGQFSNQPQHF.

V gene TRBV11-2 combines with J gene TRBJ2-3; 7 positions agree with TRBD1. The germline gives CDR1 SGHAT, CDR2 FQNNGV. This CDR3 is built from 14 residues. Unmatched junction bases numbered 3, after V lost 4 bases and J lost 2 bases. CDR3 bases: TGTGCCAGCAGCTGGGGGACAGTCACAGATACGCAGTATTTT. It yields the protein CASSWGTVTDTQYF.

This sequence joins TRBV20-1 and TRBJ2-7, with 10 bases aligning to TRBD2. Per the germline V gene, CDR1 is DFQATT and CDR2 is SNEGSKA (reference sequence). With V trimmed by 3 bases and J by 6 bases, 8 bases remained unmatched. The CDR3 length is 14 residues. CDR3 sequence (DNA): TGCAGTGCTAGTCCTAGCGGGAGTTCAACCGAGCAGTACTTC. It codes for CSASPSGSSTEQYF.

The CDR3 bases are TGTGCCAGCAGTTACGAAGCGGGAGTGCGCAATGAGCAGTTCTTC. It encodes CASSYEAGVRNEQFF. This chain connects TRBV6-6 to TRBJ2-1, with 8 bases aligning to TRBD2. The CDR3 sequence is 15 residues long. Looked up from germline, CDR1 is MNHNY and CDR2 is SVGAGI (reference sequence). V was clipped by 2 bases and J by 6 bases; unmatched bases: 6.

V gene TRBV2 combines with J gene TRBJ1-1; possibly TRBD1 for D (6 bases). The germline gives CDR1 SNHLY, CDR2 FYNNEI. Trimming left V 6 bases short and J 2 bases short, with 16 bases between. The CDR3 extends over 15 amino acids. CDR3 loop: CASSGDNLSNTEAFF. CDR3 in DNA: TGTGCCAGCAGCGGGGACAACCTATCTAACACTGAAGCTTTCTTT.

To note about this clone: An end of the junction differs from the germline gene, which may be a read error. Other DNA variants within this sample encode the same CDR3. The V gene is TRBV3-1 (or the pseudogene TRBV3-2), the J gene TRBJ2-2; weak D call: TRBD1 (6 bases). The germline V gene encodes CDR1 LGHDT and CDR2 YNNKEL (reference sequence). The length of the CDR3 is 11 residues. The CDR3 is CASSQAGELFF. CDR3 in DNA: TGTGCCAGCAGCCAAGCAGGGGAACTGTTTTTT.

The J gene is TRBJ2-3, the V gene TRBV6-2 or TRBV6-3, with D uncertain. This CDR3 region has 15 residues. In germline, CDR1 is MNHEY, CDR2 SVGEGT. Trimming left V 2 bases short and J 1 base short, with 10 bases between. This CDR3 reads CASSYGPSGTDTQYF. The CDR3 DNA sequence: TGTGCCAGCAGTTACGGCCCCTCAGGCACAGATACGCAGTATTTT.

The CDR3 DNA follows: TGTGCCAGCAGCGTAGGAGGCCAGAGCTCCTACAATGAGCAGTTCTTC. As protein: CASSVGGQSSYNEQFF. This sequence joins TRBV9 and TRBJ2-1, with unresolved D. In germline, CDR1 is SGDLS, CDR2 YYNGEE. CDR3 size: 16 residues. V lost 0 bases, J lost 0 bases, and 10 bases lay in between.

This chain connects TRBV19 to TRBJ2-5; TRBD1 matches at 8 bases. J lost 3 bases, V lost 4 bases, and 4 bases had no gene match. This CDR3 contains 14 residues. CDR1 is LNHDA and CDR2 is SQIVND in the germline V gene (reference sequence). In DNA form, the CDR3 reads TGTGCCAGTAGTAACCCGGACAGGGAAGAGACCCAGTACTTC. Its translation: CASSNPDREETQYF.

The chain joins TRBV9 to TRBJ2-1, with D tentatively TRBD1 (6 bases). This CDR3 contains 15 residues. Germline V gives CDR1 SGDLS, CDR2 YYNGEE. Trimming left V 3 bases short and J 0 bases short, with 10 bases between. The CDR3 DNA reads TGTGCCAGCAGCGAGGGGGAGAGCTCCTACAATGAGCAGTTCTTC. Protein product: CASSEGESSYNEQFF.

The chain joins TRBV3-1 (or the pseudogene TRBV3-2) to TRBJ1-6; 11 bases fit TRBD1. CDR1 is LGHDT, CDR2 YNNKEL, per germline (reference sequence). The V and J ends lost 4 bases and 10 bases, in that order; junction bases with no gene match: 9. The CDR3 has 16 residues. CDR3 bases: TGTGCCAGCAGCCGGGGGTGGGGACAGGGGGACTCACCCCTCCACTTT. This sequence encodes CASSRGWGQGDSPLHF.

The rearrangement links TRBV18 to TRBJ1-2; 9 positions agree with TRBD1. This CDR3 is built from 18 residues. The V segment lost 0 bases and the J segment 7 bases; nucleotides outside the gene matches: 15. Germline assignment: CDR1 KGHSH and CDR2 LQKENI. The CDR3 loop reads CASSPPSWDRVDGGGYTF. In DNA form, the CDR3 reads TGTGCCAGCTCACCACCGTCTTGGGACAGGGTCGACGGGGGTGGCTACACCTTC.

J is TRBJ2-7 and V is TRBV2, with 7 bases matching TRBD2. CDR1 is SNHLY, CDR2 FYNNEI, per germline. The CDR3 consists of 11 residues. J lost 8 bases, V lost 11 bases, and 9 bases had no gene match. The CDR3 protein is CAGGRGGKQYF. The CDR3 nucleotides read TGTGCCGGAGGGAGGGGTGGGAAGCAGTACTTC.

Only one count was recorded for this clone. This rearrangement joins TRBV5-1 to TRBJ2-5, with a possible D match to TRBD2 (5 bases). Per germline, CDR1 SGHRS and CDR2 YFSETQ. The V gene lost 1 base and the J gene lost 2 bases, with 18 bases spanning the gap. The CDR3 consists of 17 residues. Here the CDR3 DNA reads TGCGCCAGCAGCTTGCTACCGGCTAGCAGGCAACAAGAGACCCAGTACTTC. Translating gives CASSLLPASRQQETQYF.

The chain links TRBV28 to TRBJ2-1; 10 bases are a match to TRBD2. Unmatched junction bases numbered 27, after V lost 6 bases and J lost 10 bases. This CDR3 is built from 20 residues. The germline V gene encodes CDR1 MDHEN and CDR2 SYDVKM. CDR3 bases: TGTGCCAGCAGCACAACCCGGCTAGCGGGAGCGCGGTCCAAAGGGGGGGAGCAGTTCTTC. This encodes CASSTTRLAGARSKGGEQFF.